A selection of T cell receptor beta chains follows, all from one sample in a study of breast tumors, draining lymph nodes, adjacent tissues. TCRdb redid the calling of the multiplex PCR reads with MiXCR, one entry per CDR3 protein. The table includes about 230,000 distinct CDR3 sequences, about 34% detected once. Sequencing was carried out using axillary lymph node tissue. Receptor source: a female donor with breast cancer. Some clones in this sample may be carry-over from other donors' samples. Each CDR3 is given with its conserved first and last residue. Each record gives: CDR3 DNA, CDR3 protein, V gene, J gene, CDR3 length, D gene, clone size. The D gene is left open where the match is weak. The size field is filled for only some rows; it gives once, few, many or a size class.

TGCGCCAGCAGCTCGGGGGATGGGGGTGGCTACACCTTC	CASSSGDGGGYTF	TRBV5-1	TRBJ1-2	13	NA	many
TGCGCCAGCAGTCGATTGGGAAGCTCCTATAATTCACCCCTCCACTTT	CASSRLGSSYNSPLHF	TRBV5-1	TRBJ1-6	16	NA	many
TGTGCCAGCAGTTTGTCTGAAAAACTGTTTTTT	CASSLSEKLFF	TRBV12-3/TRBV12-4	TRBJ1-4	11	NA	many
TGTGCCAGCAGCCTAGGGGGCGCGGATGAAAAACTGTTTTTT	CASSLGGADEKLFF	TRBV28	TRBJ1-4	14	TRBD1	many
TGTGCCAGCAGCCGTACGGGGGTTGGGGAACATCAGCCCCAGCATTTT	CASSRTGVGEHQPQHF	TRBV28	TRBJ1-5	16	NA	many
TGTGCCAGCAGAGACCTAGCGGGAGGGACAGATACGCAGTATTTT	CASRDLAGGTDTQYF	TRBV2	TRBJ2-3	15	TRBD2	many
TGTGCCAGCAGCCAGACTAGCGGGAGGGCCGGAGATACGCAGTATTTT	CASSQTSGRAGDTQYF	TRBV6-2/TRBV6-3	TRBJ2-3	16	TRBD2	many
TGCAGTGCTAGAGATAGCCTAGTCAATGAGCAGTTCTTC	CSARDSLVNEQFF	TRBV20-1	TRBJ2-1	13	NA	many
TGTGCCAGCAGCCATACGTTAGGGGGGATACTGGGATCACCCCTCCACTTT	CASSHTLGGILGSPLHF	TRBV3-1	TRBJ1-6	17	NA	many
TGTGCCAGCAGCTTAGCGGGAGCCCTCTTCACAGATACGCAGTATTTT	CASSLAGALFTDTQYF	TRBV5-6	TRBJ2-3	16	TRBD2	many
TGTGCCAGCAGCCCACACCGGGACAGGAGAGCAGATACGCAGTATTTT	CASSPHRDRRADTQYF	TRBV7-2	TRBJ2-3	16	TRBD1	many
TGCAGTGCTATGATACAGGGGCGGGCTAACTATGGCTACACCTTC	CSAMIQGRANYGYTF	TRBV20-1	TRBJ1-2	15	TRBD1	many
TGCAGTGCTAGCCAATTCCCCGGCGGGATGTCGACAGATACGCAGTATTTT	CSASQFPGGMSTDTQYF	TRBV20-1	TRBJ2-3	17	NA	many
TGTGCCTGGAGTGTGAGCGGGACCTCCAATGAGCAGTTCTTC	CAWSVSGTSNEQFF	TRBV30	TRBJ2-1	14	TRBD2	NA
TGTGCCAGCTTGCAGGGGAAGGTTGAGGAGACCCAGTACTTC	CASLQGKVEETQYF	TRBV6-6	TRBJ2-5	14	NA	NA
TGTGCCAGCACCAATATGGACAGGACTACTAGCACAGATACGCAGTATTTT	CASTNMDRTTSTDTQYF	TRBV7-8	TRBJ2-3	17	NA	NA
TGCGCCAGCAGCAACACAGGGCACGAGCAGTACTTC	CASSNTGHEQYF	TRBV5-1	TRBJ2-7	12	NA	many
TGTGCCACCAGTGGCCCAGGGACAGGGAACACCGGGGAGCTGTTTTTT	CATSGPGTGNTGELFF	TRBV24-1	TRBJ2-2	16	TRBD1	NA
TGTGCCAGCAGCCAAAGTCCACCCAGGGCGAGGTACGAGCAGTACTTC	CASSQSPPRARYEQYF	TRBV3-1	TRBJ2-7	16	NA	many
TGTGCCATCAGTGAGTTCGTCAGCAGCCAGAACACTGAAGCTTTCTTT	CAISEFVSSQNTEAFF	TRBV10-3	TRBJ1-1	16	NA	NA
TGTGCCAGCAGCAAGAATCCCCCTCTAGCGGGGAGACTTAGCACAGATACGCAGTATTTT	CASSKNPPLAGRLSTDTQYF	TRBV25-1	TRBJ2-3	20	TRBD2	many
TGTGCCAGTCGGATAGCGGGAGGGGAGACCCAGTACTTC	CASRIAGGETQYF	TRBV2	TRBJ2-5	13	TRBD2	many
TGCGCCAGCAGCCAATCTGGGAGGGACACGCAGTATTTT	CASSQSGRDTQYF	TRBV4-1	TRBJ2-3	13	TRBD2	many
TGTGCCAGCAGTGAAGGTCAGGGCAATAATAATTCACCCCTCCACTTT	CASSEGQGNNNSPLHF	TRBV6-1	TRBJ1-6	16	NA	many
TGCGCCAGCAGCTTCCCGGGGCGGGCTGGAGATACGCAGTATTTT	CASSFPGRAGDTQYF	TRBV5-1	TRBJ2-3	15	NA	many
TGTGCCAGCAGCTTACTCAACACTGAAGCTTTCTTT	CASSLLNTEAFF	TRBV5-6	TRBJ1-1	12	NA	NA
TGCAGTGCCGCGGGAGGGCAAGAGACCCAGTACTTC	CSAAGGQETQYF	TRBV20-1	TRBJ2-5	12	TRBD2	many
TGTGCCAGCAGTGAAGCTTCGCCAGGAGCCAATTCACCCCTCCACTTT	CASSEASPGANSPLHF	TRBV6-1	TRBJ1-6	16	NA	many
TGTGCCAGCAGGCACAGGGGGCCCACAGATACGCAGTATTTT	CASRHRGPTDTQYF	TRBV2	TRBJ2-3	14	TRBD1	many
TGTGCCAGCAGGTGGGCTAGCGGATACGAGCAGTACTTC	CASRWASGYEQYF	TRBV6-2/TRBV6-3	TRBJ2-7	13	TRBD2	once
TGCAGTGCCACCTGGGGAGATACGCAGTATTTT	CSATWGDTQYF	TRBV20-1	TRBJ2-3	11	NA	many
TGTGCCAGCAGAGGGAAGTCTGGGGCCAACGTCCTGACTTTC	CASRGKSGANVLTF	TRBV28	TRBJ2-6	14	NA	NA
TGTGCCAGCAGCTTAAGTAAATACGAGGGTGTTTGGGACACACACAATGAGCAGTTCTTC	CASSLSKYEGVWDTHNEQFF	TRBV7-9	TRBJ2-1	20	NA	many
TGCGCCAGCAGCGGTCAGCCGACCTACGAGCAGTACTTC	CASSGQPTYEQYF	TRBV5-1	TRBJ2-7	13	NA	many
TGTGCCAGCAGCTCGTTTGGGTTCCGGGGAGCTTTCTTT	CASSSFGFRGAFF	TRBV5-4	TRBJ1-1	13	NA	few
TGTGCCAGCAGTTTACAGGGTTTTGTAGTTAACGAGCAGTACTTC	CASSLQGFVVNEQYF	TRBV12-3/TRBV12-4	TRBJ2-7	15	NA	many
TGTGCCAGCAGTACAGGGAGCAATCAGCCCCAGCATTTT	CASSTGSNQPQHF	TRBV2	TRBJ1-5	13	NA	many
TGCAGCGTTGAGCTTAGCGGAAGAACCTACGAGCAGTACTTC	CSVELSGRTYEQYF	TRBV29-1	TRBJ2-7	14	NA	NA
TGTGCCAGCAGTTCCCCGAGGGGGGCAGTAGAGACCCAGCACTTC	CASSSPRGAVETQHF	TRBV7-9	TRBJ2-5	15	NA	many
TGCAGTGCTAGGCGCGCCCGACAGTACTTC	CSARRARQYF	TRBV20-1	TRBJ2-7	10	NA	NA
TGTGCCAGCAGCGTAGTCGGGAGGTGTGCTTTT	CASSVVGRCAF	TRBV9	TRBJ1-1	11	NA	many